The clone carrying this TCR beta chain was counted only a few times. Its antigen remains unknown. This entry comes from a study of CD8 T cells in ankylosing spondylitis. General study results and limits: The authors reported significant enrichment of disease-linked clones in matched ankylosing spondylitis synovial fluid. For ankylosing spondylitis blood, a TCR beta motif of 7 or 8 highly homologous variants appeared characteristic. Prior literature has documented some motif variants in synovial fluid and blood from reactive arthritis.

Making use of molecular barcodes, quantitative 5'-RACE generated TCR beta libraries. TCRdb recomputed calls from the 5' RACE reads with MiXCR, one row per CDR3 protein. This table has hundreds of thousands of distinct CDR3 sequences, around 20% appearing once. Material: blood, either unsorted or a sorted T cell fraction (not recorded which). The receptor comes from a female donor with ankylosing spondylitis or in good health (not recorded which).

The CDR3 spells CASSPSRQPQHF. For the CDR3, the DNA is TGTGCCAGCAGCCCCAGCCGGCAGCCCCAGCATTTT. The V and J genes are TRBV12-3 or TRBV12-4 and TRBJ1-5; D gene uncertain. CDR3 length: 12 residues. V was trimmed by 6 bases and J by 7 bases, leaving 10 bases between them.